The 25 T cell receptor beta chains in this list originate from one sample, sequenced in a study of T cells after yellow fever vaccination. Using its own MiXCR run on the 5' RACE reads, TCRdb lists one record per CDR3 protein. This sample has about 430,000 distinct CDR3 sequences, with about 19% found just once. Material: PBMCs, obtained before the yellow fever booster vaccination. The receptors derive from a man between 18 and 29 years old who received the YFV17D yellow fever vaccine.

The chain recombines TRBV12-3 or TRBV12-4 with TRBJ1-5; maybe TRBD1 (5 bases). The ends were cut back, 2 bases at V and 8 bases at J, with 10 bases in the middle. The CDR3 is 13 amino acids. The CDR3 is CASSLFQGEPQHF. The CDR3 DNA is TGTGCCAGCAGTTTATTTCAGGGTGAGCCCCAGCATTTT.

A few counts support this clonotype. In nucleotides, the CDR3 is TGCGCCAGCAGCTCCCGCCCTTCCGGGACAGGGCCCACAGATACGCAGTATTTT. Translating it yields CASSSRPSGTGPTDTQYF. V gene TRBV5-1 combines with J gene TRBJ2-3; 9 bases are shared with TRBD1. The CDR3 is 18 residues long. With 3 bases clipped from V and 2 bases from J, the junction kept 13 bases outside the gene matches. CDR1 and CDR2 from the germline V gene are SGHRS and YFSETQ.

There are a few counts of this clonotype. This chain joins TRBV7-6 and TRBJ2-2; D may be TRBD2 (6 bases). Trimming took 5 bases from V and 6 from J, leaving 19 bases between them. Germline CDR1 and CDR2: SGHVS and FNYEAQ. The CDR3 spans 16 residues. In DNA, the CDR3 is TGTGCCAGCAGCGACCAACCCAGACTAGGCGCCGGGGAGCTGTTTTTT. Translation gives CASSDQPRLGAGELFF.

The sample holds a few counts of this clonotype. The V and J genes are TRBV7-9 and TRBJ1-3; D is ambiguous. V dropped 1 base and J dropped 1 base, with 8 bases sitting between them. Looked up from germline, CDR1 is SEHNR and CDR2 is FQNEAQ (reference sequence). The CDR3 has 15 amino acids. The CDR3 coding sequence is TGTGCCAGCAGCTTAGTGCGGTTATCTGGAAACACCATATATTTT. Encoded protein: CASSLVRLSGNTIYF.

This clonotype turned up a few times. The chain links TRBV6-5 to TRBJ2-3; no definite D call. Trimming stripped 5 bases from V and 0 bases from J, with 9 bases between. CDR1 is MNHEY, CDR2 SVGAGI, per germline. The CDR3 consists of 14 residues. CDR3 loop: CASSAEVSTDTQYF. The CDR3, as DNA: TGTGCCAGCAGTGCCGAGGTTAGCACAGATACGCAGTATTTT.

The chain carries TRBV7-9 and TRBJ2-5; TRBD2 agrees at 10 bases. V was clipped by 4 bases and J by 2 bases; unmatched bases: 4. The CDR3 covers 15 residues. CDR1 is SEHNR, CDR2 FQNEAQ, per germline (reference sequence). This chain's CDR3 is CASSYIAGGQETQYF. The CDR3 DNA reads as TGTGCCAGCAGCTATATAGCGGGGGGTCAAGAGACCCAGTACTTC.

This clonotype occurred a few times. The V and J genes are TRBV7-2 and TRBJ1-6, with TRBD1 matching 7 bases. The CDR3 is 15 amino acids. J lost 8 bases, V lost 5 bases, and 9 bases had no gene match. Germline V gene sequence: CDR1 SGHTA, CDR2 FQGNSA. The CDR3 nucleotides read TGTGCCAGCAGCCTACAGGGGAGTGGCGATTCACCCCTCCACTTT. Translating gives CASSLQGSGDSPLHF.

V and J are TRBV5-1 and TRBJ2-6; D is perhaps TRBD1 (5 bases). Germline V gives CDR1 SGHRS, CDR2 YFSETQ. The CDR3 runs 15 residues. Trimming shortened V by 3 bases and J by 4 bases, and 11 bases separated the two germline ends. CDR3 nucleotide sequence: TGCGCCAGCAGCTGGGGCGGTTCGGGGGCCAACGTCCTGACTTTC. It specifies CASSWGGSGANVLTF.

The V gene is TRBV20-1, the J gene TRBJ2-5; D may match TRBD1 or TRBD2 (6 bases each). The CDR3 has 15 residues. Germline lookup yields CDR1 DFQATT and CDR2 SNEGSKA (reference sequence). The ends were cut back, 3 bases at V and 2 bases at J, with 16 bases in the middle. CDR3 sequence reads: CSARRFGGNQETQYF. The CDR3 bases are TGCAGTGCTAGGCGTTTCGGGGGCAATCAAGAGACCCAGTACTTC.

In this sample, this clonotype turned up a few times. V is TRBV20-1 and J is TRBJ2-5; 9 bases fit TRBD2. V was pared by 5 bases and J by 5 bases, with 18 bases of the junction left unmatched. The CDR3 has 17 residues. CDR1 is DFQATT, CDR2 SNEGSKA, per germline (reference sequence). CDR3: CSAPEALASGTRETQYF. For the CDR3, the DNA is TGCAGTGCTCCAGAGGCCCTGGCTAGCGGGACAAGGGAGACCCAGTACTTC.

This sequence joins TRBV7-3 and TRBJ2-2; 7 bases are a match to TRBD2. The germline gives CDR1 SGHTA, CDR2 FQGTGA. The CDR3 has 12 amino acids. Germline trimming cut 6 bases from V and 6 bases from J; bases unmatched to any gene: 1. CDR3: CASRLAAGELFF. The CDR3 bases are TGTGCCAGCAGGCTAGCGGCCGGGGAGCTGTTTTTT.

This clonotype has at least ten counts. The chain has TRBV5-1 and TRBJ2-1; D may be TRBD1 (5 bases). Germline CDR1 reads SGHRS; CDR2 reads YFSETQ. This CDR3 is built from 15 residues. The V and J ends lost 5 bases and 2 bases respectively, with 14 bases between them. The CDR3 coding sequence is TGCGCCAGCAGACTTCGACAGCCTACCTACAATGAGCAGTTCTTC. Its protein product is CASRLRQPTYNEQFF.

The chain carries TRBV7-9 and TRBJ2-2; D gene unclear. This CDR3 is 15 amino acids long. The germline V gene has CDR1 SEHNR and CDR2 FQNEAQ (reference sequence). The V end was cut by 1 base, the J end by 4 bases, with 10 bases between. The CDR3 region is CASSLVGRSTGELFF. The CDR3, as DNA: TGTGCCAGCAGCTTAGTAGGCAGATCCACCGGGGAGCTGTTTTTT. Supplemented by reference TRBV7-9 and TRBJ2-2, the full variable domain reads DTGVSQNPRHKITKRGQNVTFRCDPISEHNRLYWYRQTLGQGPEFLTYFQNEAQLEKSRLLSDRFSAERPKGSFSTLEIQRTEQGDSAMYLCASSLVGRSTGELFFGEGSRLTVL.

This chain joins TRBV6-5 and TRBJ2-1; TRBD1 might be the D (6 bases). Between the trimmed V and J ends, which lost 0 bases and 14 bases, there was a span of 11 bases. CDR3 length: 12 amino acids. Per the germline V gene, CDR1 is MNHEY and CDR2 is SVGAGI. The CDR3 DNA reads TGTGCCAGCAGTTACTCGGGGGCGCCGAAGTTCTTC. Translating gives CASSYSGAPKFF.

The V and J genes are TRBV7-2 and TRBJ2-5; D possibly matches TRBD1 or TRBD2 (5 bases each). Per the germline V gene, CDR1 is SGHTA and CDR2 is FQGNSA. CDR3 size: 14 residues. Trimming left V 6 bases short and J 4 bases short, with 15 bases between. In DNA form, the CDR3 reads TGTGCCAGCAGTTTAACTAGTAGGGGAGAGACCCAGTACTTC. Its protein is CASSLTSRGETQYF.

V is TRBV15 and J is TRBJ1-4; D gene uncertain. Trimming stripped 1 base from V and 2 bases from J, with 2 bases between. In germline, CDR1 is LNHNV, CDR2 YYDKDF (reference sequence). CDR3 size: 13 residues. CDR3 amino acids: CATSRATNEKLFF. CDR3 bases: TGTGCCACCAGCAGAGCGACTAATGAAAAACTGTTTTTT.

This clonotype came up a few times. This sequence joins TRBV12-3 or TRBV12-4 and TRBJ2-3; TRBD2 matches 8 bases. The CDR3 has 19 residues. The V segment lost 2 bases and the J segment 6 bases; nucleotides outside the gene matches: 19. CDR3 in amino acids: CASSLFYPSAGEERDTQYF. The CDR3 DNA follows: TGTGCCAGCAGTTTATTCTATCCGTCAGCGGGGGAGGAGAGGGATACGCAGTATTTT.

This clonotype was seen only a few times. The CDR3 spells CASSSTLAGGPAPDTQYF. The CDR3 DNA reads as TGTGCCAGCAGCTCCACCCTGGCGGGGGGACCTGCACCAGATACGCAGTATTTT. V gene TRBV7-6 combines with J gene TRBJ2-3, with 8 positions matching TRBD2. The germline gives CDR1 SGHVS, CDR2 FNYEAQ. The CDR3 spans 18 residues. V shed 4 bases, J shed 4 bases, and the junction held 16 bases outside the gene matches.

In DNA, the CDR3 is TGTGCCAGCAGCCCCCGAGGGGGGCACCGCCACGAGCAGTACTTC. Its protein product is CASSPRGGHRHEQYF. The chain combines TRBV7-2 with TRBJ2-7; D may match TRBD1 or TRBD2 (6 bases each). This CDR3 is 15 amino acids long. Germline V gene lookup returns CDR1 SGHTA and CDR2 FQGNSA. V was trimmed by 5 bases and J by 5 bases, leaving 19 bases between them.

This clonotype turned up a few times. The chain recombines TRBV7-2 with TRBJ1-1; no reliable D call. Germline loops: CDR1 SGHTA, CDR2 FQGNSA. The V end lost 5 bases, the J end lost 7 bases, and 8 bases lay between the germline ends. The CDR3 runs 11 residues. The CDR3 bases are TGTGCCAGCAGCGCCGACCTTGAAGCTTTCTTT. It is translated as CASSADLEAFF.

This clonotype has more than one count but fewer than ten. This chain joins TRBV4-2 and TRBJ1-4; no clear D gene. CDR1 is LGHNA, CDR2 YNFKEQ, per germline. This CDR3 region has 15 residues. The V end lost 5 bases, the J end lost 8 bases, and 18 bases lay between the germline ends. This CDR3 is CASSSEGGRMEKLFF. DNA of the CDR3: TGTGCCAGCAGCTCAGAAGGTGGGAGGATGGAAAAACTGTTTTTT.

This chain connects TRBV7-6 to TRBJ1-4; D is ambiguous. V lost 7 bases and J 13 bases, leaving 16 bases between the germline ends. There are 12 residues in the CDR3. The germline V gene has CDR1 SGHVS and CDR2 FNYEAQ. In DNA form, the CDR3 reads TGTGCCAGCACCTCCATCGGCATAGGACTGTTTTTT. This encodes CASTSIGIGLFF.

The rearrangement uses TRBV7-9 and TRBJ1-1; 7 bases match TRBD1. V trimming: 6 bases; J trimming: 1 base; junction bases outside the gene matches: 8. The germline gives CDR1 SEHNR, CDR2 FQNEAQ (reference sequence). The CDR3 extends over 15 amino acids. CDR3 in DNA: TGTGCCAGCAGTTTATTTGACAGGGCGAACACTGAAGCTTTCTTT. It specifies CASSLFDRANTEAFF.

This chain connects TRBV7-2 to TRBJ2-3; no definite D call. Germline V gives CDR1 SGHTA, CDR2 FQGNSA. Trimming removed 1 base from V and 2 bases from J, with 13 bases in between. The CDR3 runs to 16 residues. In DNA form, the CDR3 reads TGTGCCAGCAGCTTAGGCCTCTTCGGTCCCACAGATACGCAGTATTTT. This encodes CASSLGLFGPTDTQYF.

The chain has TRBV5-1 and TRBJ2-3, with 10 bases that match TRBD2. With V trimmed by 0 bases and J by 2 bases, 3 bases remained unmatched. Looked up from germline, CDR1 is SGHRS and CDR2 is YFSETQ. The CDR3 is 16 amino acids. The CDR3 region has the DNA TGCGCCAGCAGCTTGGTACTAGCGGGGTTCACAGATACGCAGTATTTT. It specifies CASSLVLAGFTDTQYF.